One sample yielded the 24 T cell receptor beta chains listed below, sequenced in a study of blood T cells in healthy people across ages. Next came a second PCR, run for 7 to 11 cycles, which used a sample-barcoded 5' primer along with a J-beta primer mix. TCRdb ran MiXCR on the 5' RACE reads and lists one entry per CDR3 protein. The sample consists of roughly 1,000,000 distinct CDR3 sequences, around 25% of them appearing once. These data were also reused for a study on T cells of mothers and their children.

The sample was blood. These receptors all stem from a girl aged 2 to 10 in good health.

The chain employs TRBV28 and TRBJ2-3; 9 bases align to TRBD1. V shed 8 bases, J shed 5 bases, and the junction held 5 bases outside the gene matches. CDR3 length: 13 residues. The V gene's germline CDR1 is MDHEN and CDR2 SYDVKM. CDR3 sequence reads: CASAGQGIDTQYF. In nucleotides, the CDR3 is TGTGCCAGCGCCGGACAGGGGATAGATACGCAGTATTTT. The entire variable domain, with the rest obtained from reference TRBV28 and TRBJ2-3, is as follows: DVKVTQSSRYLVKRTGEKVFLECVQDMDHENMFWYRQDPGLGLRLIYFSYDVKMKEKGDIPEGYSVSREKKERFSLILESASTNQTSMYLCASAGQGIDTQYFGPGTRLTVL.

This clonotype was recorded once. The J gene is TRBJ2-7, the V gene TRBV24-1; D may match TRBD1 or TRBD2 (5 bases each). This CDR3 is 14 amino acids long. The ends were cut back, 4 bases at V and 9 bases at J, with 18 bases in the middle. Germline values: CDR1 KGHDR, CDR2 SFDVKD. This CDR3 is CATSDRDPPYAQYF. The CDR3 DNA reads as TGTGCCACCAGTGACCGGGACCCCCCATATGCGCAGTACTTC.

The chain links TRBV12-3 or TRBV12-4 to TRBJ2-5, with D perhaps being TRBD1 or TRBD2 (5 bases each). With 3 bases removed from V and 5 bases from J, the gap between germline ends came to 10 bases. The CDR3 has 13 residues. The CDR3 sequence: CASSFTWGETQYF. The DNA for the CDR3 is TGTGCCAGCAGTTTTACTTGGGGGGAGACCCAGTACTTC.

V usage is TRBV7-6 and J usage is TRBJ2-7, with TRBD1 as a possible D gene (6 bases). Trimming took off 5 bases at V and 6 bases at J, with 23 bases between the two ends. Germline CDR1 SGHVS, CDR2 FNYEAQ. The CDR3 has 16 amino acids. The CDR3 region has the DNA TGTGCCAGCAGCACGCCGGGACACCAAGCCTTGCGCGAGCAGTACTTC. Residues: CASSTPGHQALREQYF.

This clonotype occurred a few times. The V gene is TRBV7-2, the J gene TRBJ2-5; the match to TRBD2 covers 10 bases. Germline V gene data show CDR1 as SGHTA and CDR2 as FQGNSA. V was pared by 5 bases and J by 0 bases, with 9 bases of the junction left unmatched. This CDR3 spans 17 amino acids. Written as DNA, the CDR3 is TGTGCCAGCAGCCGGGATTATAGCGGGGGGTACCAAGAGACCCAGTACTTC. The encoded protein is CASSRDYSGGYQETQYF.

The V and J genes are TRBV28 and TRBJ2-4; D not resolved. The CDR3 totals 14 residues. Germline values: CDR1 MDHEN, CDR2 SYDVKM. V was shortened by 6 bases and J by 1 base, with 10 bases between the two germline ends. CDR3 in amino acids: CASSTQAAKNIQYF. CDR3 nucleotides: TGTGCCAGCAGCACCCAAGCTGCCAAAAACATTCAGTACTTC.

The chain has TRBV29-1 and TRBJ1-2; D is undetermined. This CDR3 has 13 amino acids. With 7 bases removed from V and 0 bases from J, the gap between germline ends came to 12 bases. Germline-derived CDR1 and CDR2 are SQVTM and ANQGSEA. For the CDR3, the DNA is TGCAGCGCCTACCCCACAGCTAACTATGGCTACACCTTC. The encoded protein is CSAYPTANYGYTF.

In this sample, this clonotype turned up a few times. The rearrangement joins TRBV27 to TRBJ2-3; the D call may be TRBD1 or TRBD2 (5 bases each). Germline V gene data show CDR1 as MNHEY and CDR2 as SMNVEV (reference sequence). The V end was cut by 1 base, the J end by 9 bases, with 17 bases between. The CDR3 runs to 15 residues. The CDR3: CASSLFGDASFTQYF. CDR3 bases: TGTGCCAGCAGTTTATTTGGGGACGCCTCTTTCACGCAGTATTTT.

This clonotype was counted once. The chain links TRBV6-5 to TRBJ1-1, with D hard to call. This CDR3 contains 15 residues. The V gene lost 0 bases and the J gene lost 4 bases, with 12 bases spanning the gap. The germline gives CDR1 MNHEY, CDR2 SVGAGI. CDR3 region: CASSYSPPKGTEAFF. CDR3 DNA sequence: TGTGCCAGCAGTTACTCTCCGCCGAAAGGCACTGAAGCTTTCTTT.

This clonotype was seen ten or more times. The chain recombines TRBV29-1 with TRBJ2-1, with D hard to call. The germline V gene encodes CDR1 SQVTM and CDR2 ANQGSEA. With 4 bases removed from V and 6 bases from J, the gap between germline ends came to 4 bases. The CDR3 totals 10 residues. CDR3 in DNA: TGCAGCGTTGCAGGCAATGAGCAGTTCTTC. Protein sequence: CSVAGNEQFF.

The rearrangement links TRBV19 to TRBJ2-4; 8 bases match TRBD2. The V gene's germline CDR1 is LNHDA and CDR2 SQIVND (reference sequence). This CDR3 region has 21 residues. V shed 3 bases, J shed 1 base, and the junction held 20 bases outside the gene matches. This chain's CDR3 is CASSMFTSGGNAVLAKNIQYF. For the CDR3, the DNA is TGTGCCAGTAGTATGTTTACGAGCGGGGGAAACGCAGTTCTGGCCAAAAACATTCAGTACTTC.

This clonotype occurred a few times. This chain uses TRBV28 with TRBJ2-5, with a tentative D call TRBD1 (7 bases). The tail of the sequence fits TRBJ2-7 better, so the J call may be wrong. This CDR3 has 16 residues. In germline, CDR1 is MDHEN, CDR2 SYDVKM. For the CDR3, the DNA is TGTGCCAGCGACTTGGGGGGACAGTTGGGCAGCTACGAGCAGTACTTC. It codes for CASDLGGQLGSYEQYF.

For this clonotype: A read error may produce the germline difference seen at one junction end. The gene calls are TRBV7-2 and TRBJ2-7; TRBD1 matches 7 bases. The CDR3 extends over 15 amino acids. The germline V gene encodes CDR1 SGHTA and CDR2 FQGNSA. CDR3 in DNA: TGCGCCAGCAGCTTAGGGGGCGGCTCTAACTACGAGCAGTACTTC. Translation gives CASSLGGGSNYEQYF.

CDR3 nucleotides: TGCAGTGCTAGAGATGCTCGAGGGGCCACCTACGAGCAGTACTTC. It is translated as CSARDARGATYEQYF. This sequence joins TRBV20-1 and TRBJ2-7; either TRBD1 or TRBD2 may supply D (5 bases each). The germline V gene encodes CDR1 DFQATT and CDR2 SNEGSKA (reference sequence). The CDR3 extends over 15 amino acids. V was cut by 0 bases and J by 2 bases, with 14 bases left in between.

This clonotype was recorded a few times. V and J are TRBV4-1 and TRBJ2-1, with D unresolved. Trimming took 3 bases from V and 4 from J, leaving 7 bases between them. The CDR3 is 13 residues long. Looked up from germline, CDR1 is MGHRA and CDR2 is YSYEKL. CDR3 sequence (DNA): TGCGCCAGCAGCCAGCCTTCATACAATGAGCAGTTCTTC. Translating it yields CASSQPSYNEQFF.

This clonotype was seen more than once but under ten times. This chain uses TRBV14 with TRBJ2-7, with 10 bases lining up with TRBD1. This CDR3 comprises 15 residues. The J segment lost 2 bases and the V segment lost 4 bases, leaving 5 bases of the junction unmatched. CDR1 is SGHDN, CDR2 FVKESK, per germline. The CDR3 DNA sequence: TGTGCCAGCAGCCGGGGACAGGGGAGGACCTACGAGCAGTACTTC. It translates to CASSRGQGRTYEQYF.

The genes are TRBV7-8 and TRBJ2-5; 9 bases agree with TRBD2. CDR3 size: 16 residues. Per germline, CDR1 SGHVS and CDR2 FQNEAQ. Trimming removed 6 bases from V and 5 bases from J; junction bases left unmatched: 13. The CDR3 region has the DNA TGTGCCAGCAGTGAAGGCTCGGGCGGGAGGGCCGAGACCCAGTACTTC. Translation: CASSEGSGGRAETQYF.

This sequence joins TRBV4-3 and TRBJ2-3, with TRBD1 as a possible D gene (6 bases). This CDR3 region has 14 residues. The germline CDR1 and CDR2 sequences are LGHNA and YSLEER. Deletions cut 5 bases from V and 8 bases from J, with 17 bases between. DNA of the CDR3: TGCGCCAGCAGCGAATTACAGGGAAAGGGTACGCAGTATTTT. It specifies CASSELQGKGTQYF.

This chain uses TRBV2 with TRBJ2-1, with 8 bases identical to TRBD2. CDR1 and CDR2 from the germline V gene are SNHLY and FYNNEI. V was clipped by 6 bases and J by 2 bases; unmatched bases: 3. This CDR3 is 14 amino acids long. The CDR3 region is CASRRGLAYNEQFF. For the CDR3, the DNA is TGTGCCAGCAGAAGGGGACTAGCCTACAATGAGCAGTTCTTC.

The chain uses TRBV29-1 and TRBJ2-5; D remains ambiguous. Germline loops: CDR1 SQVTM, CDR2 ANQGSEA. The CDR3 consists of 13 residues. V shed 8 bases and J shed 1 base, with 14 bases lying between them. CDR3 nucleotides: TGCAGCCTCAGGACGGCCCTCCAAGAGACCCAGTACTTC. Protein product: CSLRTALQETQYF.

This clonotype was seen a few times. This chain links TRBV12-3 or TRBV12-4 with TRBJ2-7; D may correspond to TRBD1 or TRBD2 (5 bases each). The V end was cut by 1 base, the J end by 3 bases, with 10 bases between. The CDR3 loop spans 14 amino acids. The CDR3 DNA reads TGTGCCAGCAGTTTAGGGGACGGTCACTACGAGCAGTACTTC. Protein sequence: CASSLGDGHYEQYF.

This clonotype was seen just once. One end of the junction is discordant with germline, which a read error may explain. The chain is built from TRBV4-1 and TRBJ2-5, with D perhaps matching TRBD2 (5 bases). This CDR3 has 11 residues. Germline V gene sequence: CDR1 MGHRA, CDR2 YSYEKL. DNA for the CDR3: TGCGCCAGCAGCCAAGACATGCGGAGGTTCTTC. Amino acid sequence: CASSQDMRRFF.

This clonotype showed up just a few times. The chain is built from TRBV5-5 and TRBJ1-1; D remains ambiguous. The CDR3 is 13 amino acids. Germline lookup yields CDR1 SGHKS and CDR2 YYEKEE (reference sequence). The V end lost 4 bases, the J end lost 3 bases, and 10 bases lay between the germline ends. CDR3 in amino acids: CASSPWGDTEAFF. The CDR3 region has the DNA TGTGCCAGCAGCCCGTGGGGAGACACTGAAGCTTTCTTT.

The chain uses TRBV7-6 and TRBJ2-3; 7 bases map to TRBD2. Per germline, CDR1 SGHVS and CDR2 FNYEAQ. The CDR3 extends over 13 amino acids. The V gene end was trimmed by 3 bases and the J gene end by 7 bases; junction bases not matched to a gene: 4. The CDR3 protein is CASSFRSGYTQYF. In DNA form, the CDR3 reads TGTGCCAGCAGCTTCCGTAGCGGGTATACGCAGTATTTT.